These 2 T cell receptor beta chains were sequenced from one sample in a study of patients and donors after allogeneic stem cell transplantation. MiXCR, applied by TCRdb to the RT-PCR reads, yields one record per CDR3 protein. The table includes over 65,000 distinct CDR3 sequences, more than 25% detected once. The sequencing sample was made of blood, either unsorted or a sorted T cell fraction (not recorded which). The source of these receptors is a human donor who was either an allogeneic HSCT recipient or a stem cell or donor lymphocyte infusion donor (not recorded which). It is not recorded whose cells these are; they may come from a transplant donor.

The chain combines TRBV25-1 with TRBJ2-7; D is perhaps TRBD2 (6 bases). Germline loops: CDR1 MGHDK, CDR2 SYGVNS. This CDR3 contains 13 residues. Trimming left V 4 bases short and J 6 bases short, with 13 bases between. The CDR3 coding sequence is TGTGCCAGCAGTGGACAGCGGGCCGTCGAGCAGTACTTC. Its protein is CASSGQRAVEQYF.

This chain links TRBV5-1 with TRBJ2-1, with 8 bases matching TRBD2. This CDR3 contains 19 residues. V was pared by 0 bases and J by 3 bases, with 14 bases of the junction left unmatched. Germline V CDR1 and CDR2: SGHRS, YFSETQ. The DNA for the CDR3 is TGCGCCAGCAGCTTGGACGGCGCGGGGGGAGGACGAGGCTACAATGAGCAGTTCTTC. Translation gives CASSLDGAGGGRGYNEQFF.